These T cell receptor beta chains were read from a single sample in a study of blood T cell repertoires in COVID-19. The table came from immunoSEQ multiplex PCR; TCRdb's copy has only in-frame clones and leaves some out. Of some 120,000 clones listed, 82% were seen once; the top ten hold 9.5% to 13%. The sample was peripheral blood. Source of these receptors: a human donor in a cohort sampled during active COVID-19. CDR3s include the opening cysteine and the closing phenylalanine or tryptophan. D genes are given only for firm matches. Clone size, where shown, is once, few, many, or a class for clones that have expanded.

DNA | CDR3 | J | size | length | V | D
TGTGCCAGCGCTGGACAGCCTACTCTTGGAAACACCATATATTTT | CASAGQPTLGNTIYF | TRBJ1-3 | - | 15 | TRBV6-5 | -
TGTGCCAGCAGTGTTGCGGGGGCCTACAATGAGCAGTTCTTC | CASSVAGAYNEQFF | TRBJ2-1 | - | 14 | TRBV2 | TRBD2
TGTGCCAGTAGTATTTTACAGGATAGCAATCAGCCCCAGCATTTT | CASSILQDSNQPQHF | TRBJ1-5 | - | 15 | TRBV19 | -
TGTGCCAGCAGCTCGGATACACAGGGGGCGAATGAGCAGTTCTTC | CASSSDTQGANEQFF | TRBJ2-1 | - | 15 | TRBV5-4 | TRBD1
TGCAGTGCTAGTACGACAGGGCTGGGTCAGCCCCAGCATTTT | CSASTTGLGQPQHF | TRBJ1-5 | - | 14 | TRBV20-1 | TRBD1
TGTGCCAGCAGCCAAGGGACAGGGTCGGCCACTGAAGCTTTCTTT | CASSQGTGSATEAFF | TRBJ1-1 | once | 15 | TRBV3-1/TRBV3-2 | TRBD1
TGTGCCAGCAGCACCGGACTAGCGGGGGCCCCGACCGATGAGCAGTTCTTC | CASSTGLAGAPTDEQFF | TRBJ2-1 | once | 17 | TRBV5-4 | TRBD2
TGTGCCAGCAGCTTAGCTGGCGGGGGGGCCCAAGAGACCCAGTACTTC | CASSLAGGGAQETQYF | TRBJ2-5 | - | 16 | TRBV7-9 | TRBD2
TGTGCCAGCAGTCCACGGGGGAAGAATTCACCCCTCCACTTT | CASSPRGKNSPLHF | TRBJ1-6 | - | 14 | TRBV6-5 | -
TGTGCCAGTAGTATAGTCCGGAACACTGAAGCTTTCTTT | CASSIVRNTEAFF | TRBJ1-1 | - | 13 | TRBV19 | -
TGTGTCAGAAGCTTAGCGATTACAGTCCAAGAGACCCAGTACTTC | CVRSLAITVQETQYF | TRBJ2-5 | - | 15 | TRBV7-5 | -
TGCGCCAGCAGCCGAGGCTTAGAGACCTATGGCTACACCTTC | CASSRGLETYGYTF | TRBJ1-2 | few | 14 | TRBV4-1 | -
TGTGCCAGCGCTAAGGGACAGGTGAACACCGGGGAGCTGTTTTTT | CASAKGQVNTGELFF | TRBJ2-2 | - | 15 | TRBV19 | TRBD1
TGTGCCACGGGTGGACAGAGAGGAAACACCATATATTTT | CATGGQRGNTIYF | TRBJ1-3 | - | 13 | TRBV15 | -
TGTGCCAGCAGGCGACCGGGGGGGACGGAAGCTTTCTTT | CASRRPGGTEAFF | TRBJ1-1 | once | 13 | TRBV6-5 | -
TGTGCCAGCAGCAGGGGACAGTCGAAATATGAGCAGTACTTC | CASSRGQSKYEQYF | TRBJ2-7 | - | 14 | TRBV13 | TRBD1
TGTGCCAGCAGCTCTGACCGGACTAGCGGGGATGACACCGGGGAGCTGTTTTTT | CASSSDRTSGDDTGELFF | TRBJ2-2 | - | 18 | TRBV7-6 | TRBD2
TGTGCCAGCAGCTTGGGTGCTAGCCTAAACAATGAGCAGTTCTTC | CASSLGASLNNEQFF | TRBJ2-1 | - | 15 | TRBV5-6 | -
TGTGCCAGCAGCCAAGAAGGGACAGGGGCAGGTACTGAAGCTTTCTTT | CASSQEGTGAGTEAFF | TRBJ1-1 | once | 16 | TRBV4-2 | TRBD1
TGCGCCAGCCGCAGGGGAACAGGGACCTACGAGCAGTACTTC | CASRRGTGTYEQYF | TRBJ2-7 | - | 14 | TRBV5-1 | -
TGTGCCAGCAGCTCTCTACTAGGGAACCAAGAGACCCAGTACTTC | CASSSLLGNQETQYF | TRBJ2-5 | - | 15 | TRBV11-2 | -
TGCGCCAGCAGCCAAGATCGGACTAGCACAGATACGCAGTATTTT | CASSQDRTSTDTQYF | TRBJ2-3 | - | 15 | TRBV4-1 | -
TGTGCCAGCAGCTTATATGCAGGGGGCAACGAGCAGTACTTC | CASSLYAGGNEQYF | TRBJ2-7 | - | 14 | TRBV7-2 | TRBD1
TGTGCCAGCAGCAAGCGAGGACTAGCGGGGGGCTATGAGCAGTTCTTC | CASSKRGLAGGYEQFF | TRBJ2-1 | - | 16 | TRBV21-1 | -
TGTGCCAGCAGCTTAGCGGGACTAGCGGGGCTCAATGAGCAGTTCTTC | CASSLAGLAGLNEQFF | TRBJ2-1 | - | 16 | TRBV7-9 | TRBD2
TGCGCCAGCAGTGAGTCCCCGGGACAGGGGGTCCATGGCTACACCTTC | CASSESPGQGVHGYTF | TRBJ1-2 | - | 16 | TRBV10-2 | TRBD1
TGTGCCAGCAGCGCACTAGCGGGGGGCGGCACCGGGGAGCTGTTTTTT | CASSALAGGGTGELFF | TRBJ2-2 | - | 16 | TRBV3-1/TRBV3-2 | TRBD2
TGTGCCAGCAGTAGAACAGGGGGATTTAACTATGGCTACACCTTC | CASSRTGGFNYGYTF | TRBJ1-2 | - | 15 | TRBV6-6 | TRBD1
TGTGCCAGCCATGACATATTTCATGGGGAAAAACTGTTTTTT | CASHDIFHGEKLFF | TRBJ1-4 | - | 14 | TRBV6-5 | -
TGTGCCAGCAGCCTAGGACAGGGTTATGGCTACACCTTC | CASSLGQGYGYTF | TRBJ1-2 | - | 13 | TRBV7-9 | TRBD1
TGTGCCAGCAGTTACGGGGGCCCGGAGACCCAGTACTTC | CASSYGGPETQYF | TRBJ2-5 | - | 13 | TRBV6-2/TRBV6-3 | -
TGTGCCATGGACAGGGCGGAGAACACCGGGGAGCTGTTTTTT | CAMDRAENTGELFF | TRBJ2-2 | - | 14 | TRBV7-9 | TRBD1
TGTGCCAGCAGCTTGGTGGACAGGGTAAACTATGGCTACACCTTC | CASSLVDRVNYGYTF | TRBJ1-2 | - | 15 | TRBV7-2 | TRBD1